This TCR beta chain was documented in a study of low-dose radiotherapy and immunotherapy resistance in tumors. Study details: Intravenous cyclophosphamide 200 mg/m2 was given every two weeks, one day before radiation and immunotherapy.

With 2 bases clipped from V and 10 bases from J, the junction kept 8 bases outside the gene matches. CDR1 and CDR2 from the germline V gene are KGHDR and SFDVKD. The CDR3 extends over 15 amino acids. Both TCRalpha and TCRbeta chains were reverse transcribed with V-gene-specific primers. Amplification of TCRs used a constant-region primer and V-primer adapter for about 21 PCR cycles. MiXCR was run by TCRdb on the reads, yielding one entry per CDR3 protein. The sample lists 65,000 to 85,000 distinct CDR3 sequences, about 17% occurring once. Time point: after trial treatment. Treatment meaning: LDRT plus nivolumab, ipilimumab, low-dose cyclophosphamide and aspirin (RACIN trial). Donors received nivolumab, ipilimumab, aspirin, low-dose cyclophosphamide and low-dose radiotherapy. This clonotype was seen many times.

This receptor was identified in a male donor with prostate cancer. The chain is built from TRBV24-1 and TRBJ2-1; TRBD2 matches 9 bases. The material was PBMCs, obtained after low-dose radiotherapy plus immunotherapy. CDR3: CATSDSGIAGVEQFF. The CDR3 DNA is TGTGCCACCAGTGATTCTGGAATAGCGGGAGTAGAGCAGTTCTTC.